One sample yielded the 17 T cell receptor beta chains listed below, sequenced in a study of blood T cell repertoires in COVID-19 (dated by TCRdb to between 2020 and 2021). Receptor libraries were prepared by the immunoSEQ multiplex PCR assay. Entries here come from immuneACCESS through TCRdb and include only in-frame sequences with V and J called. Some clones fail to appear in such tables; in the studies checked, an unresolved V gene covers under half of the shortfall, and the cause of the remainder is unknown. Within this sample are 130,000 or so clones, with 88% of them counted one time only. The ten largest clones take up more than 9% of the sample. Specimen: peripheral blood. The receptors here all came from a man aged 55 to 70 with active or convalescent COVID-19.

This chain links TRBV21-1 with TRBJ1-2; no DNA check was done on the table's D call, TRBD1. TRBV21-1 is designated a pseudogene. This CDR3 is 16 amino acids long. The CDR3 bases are TGTGCCAGCAGCCCCTCCGAAGGACAGCCTAACTATGGCTACACCTTC. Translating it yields CASSPSEGQPNYGYTF.

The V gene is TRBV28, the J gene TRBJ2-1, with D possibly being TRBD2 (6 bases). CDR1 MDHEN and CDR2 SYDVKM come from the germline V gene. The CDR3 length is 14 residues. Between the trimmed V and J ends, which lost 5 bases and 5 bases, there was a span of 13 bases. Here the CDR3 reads CASSPYLANNEQFF. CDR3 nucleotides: TGTGCCAGCAGTCCTTATCTAGCGAACAATGAGCAGTTCTTC.

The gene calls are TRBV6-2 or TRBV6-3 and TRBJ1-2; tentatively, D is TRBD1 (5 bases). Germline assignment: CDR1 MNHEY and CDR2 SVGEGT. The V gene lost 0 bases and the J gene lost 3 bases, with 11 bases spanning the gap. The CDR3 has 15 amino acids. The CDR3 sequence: CASSYSEGRYYGYTF. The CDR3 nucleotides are TGTGCCAGCAGTTACTCGGAGGGACGGTACTATGGCTACACCTTC.

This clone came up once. DNA for the CDR3: TGTGCCAGTAGTGCCGCCGGGACAGGGTCCCACGAGCAGTACTTC. Translated: CASSAAGTGSHEQYF. This sequence joins TRBV19 and TRBJ2-7; 9 bases line up with TRBD1. Unmatched junction bases numbered 10, after V lost 5 bases and J lost 5 bases. The CDR3 extends over 15 amino acids. Germline V CDR1 and CDR2: LNHDA, SQIVND (reference sequence).

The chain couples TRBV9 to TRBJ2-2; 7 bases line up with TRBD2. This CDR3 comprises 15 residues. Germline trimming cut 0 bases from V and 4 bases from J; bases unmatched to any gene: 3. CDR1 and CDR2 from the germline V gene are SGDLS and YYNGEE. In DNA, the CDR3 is TGTGCCAGCAGCGTAGAGCGGGGTGTCACCGGGGAGCTGTTTTTT. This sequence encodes CASSVERGVTGELFF.

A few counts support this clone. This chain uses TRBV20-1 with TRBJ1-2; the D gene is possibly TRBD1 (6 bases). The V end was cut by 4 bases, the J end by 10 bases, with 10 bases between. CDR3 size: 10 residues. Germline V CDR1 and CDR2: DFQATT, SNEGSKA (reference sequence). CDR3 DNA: TGCAGTGCTACAGGGGTTTTCTACACCTTC. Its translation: CSATGVFYTF.

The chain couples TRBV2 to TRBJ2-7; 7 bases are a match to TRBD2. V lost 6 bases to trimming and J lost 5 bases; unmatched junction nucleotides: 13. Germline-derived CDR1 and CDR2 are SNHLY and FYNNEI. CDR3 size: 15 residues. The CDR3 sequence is CASRGRGAGVNEQYF. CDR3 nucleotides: TGTGCCAGCAGGGGTCGAGGCGCGGGAGTCAACGAGCAGTACTTC.

CDR3 in DNA: TGCGCCAGCAGCCCCGAAGCGCGGGGCTACACCTTC. This codes for CASSPEARGYTF. The chain carries TRBV5-1 and TRBJ1-2; no definite D call. Germline V lookup: CDR1 SGHRS, CDR2 YFSETQ. Trimming took off 4 bases at V and 8 bases at J, with 12 bases between the two ends. This CDR3 is 12 amino acids long.

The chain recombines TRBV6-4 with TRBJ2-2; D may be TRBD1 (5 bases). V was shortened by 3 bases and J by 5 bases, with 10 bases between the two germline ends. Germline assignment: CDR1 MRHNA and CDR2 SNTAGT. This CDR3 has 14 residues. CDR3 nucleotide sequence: TGTGCCAGCAGTGAACTTAGGGGAACCGGGGAGCTGTTTTTT. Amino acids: CASSELRGTGELFF.

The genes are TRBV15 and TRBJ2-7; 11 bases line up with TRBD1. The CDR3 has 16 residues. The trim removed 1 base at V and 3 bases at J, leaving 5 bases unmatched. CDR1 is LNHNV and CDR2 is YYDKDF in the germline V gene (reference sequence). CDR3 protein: CATSRGGQGAVYEQYF. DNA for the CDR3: TGTGCCACCAGCAGAGGCGGACAGGGGGCGGTCTACGAGCAGTACTTC. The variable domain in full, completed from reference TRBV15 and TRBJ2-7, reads DAMVIQNPRYQVTQFGKPVTLSCSQTLNHNVMYWYQQKSSQAPKLLFHYYDKDFNNEADTPDNFQSRRPNTSFCFLDIRSPGLGDTAMYLCATSRGGQGAVYEQYFGPGTRLTVT.

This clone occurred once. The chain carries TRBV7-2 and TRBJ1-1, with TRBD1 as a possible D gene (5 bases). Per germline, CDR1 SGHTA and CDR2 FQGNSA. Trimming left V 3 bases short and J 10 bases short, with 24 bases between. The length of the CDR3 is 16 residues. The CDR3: CASSLGFFSGEMGAFF. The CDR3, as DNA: TGTGCCAGCAGCTTGGGGTTTTTCTCGGGGGAGATGGGAGCTTTCTTT.

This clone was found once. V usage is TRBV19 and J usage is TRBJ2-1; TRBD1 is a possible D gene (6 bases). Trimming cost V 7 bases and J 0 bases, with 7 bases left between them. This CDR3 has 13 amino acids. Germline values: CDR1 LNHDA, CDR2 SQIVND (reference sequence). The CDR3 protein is CASMTGSYNEQFF. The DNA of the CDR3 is TGTGCCAGTATGACAGGCTCCTACAATGAGCAGTTCTTC.

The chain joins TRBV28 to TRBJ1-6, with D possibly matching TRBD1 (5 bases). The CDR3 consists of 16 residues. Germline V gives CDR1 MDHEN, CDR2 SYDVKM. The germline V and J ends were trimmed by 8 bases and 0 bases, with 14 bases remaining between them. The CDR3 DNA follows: TGTGCCAGCGCCGGGGGGGGGAGCTCCTATAATTCACCCCTCCACTTT. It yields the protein CASAGGGSSYNSPLHF.

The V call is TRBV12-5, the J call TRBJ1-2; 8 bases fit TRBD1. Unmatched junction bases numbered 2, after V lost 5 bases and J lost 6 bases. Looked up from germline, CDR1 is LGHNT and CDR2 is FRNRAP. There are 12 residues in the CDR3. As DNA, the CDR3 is TGTGCTAGTGGTAGGGACAGGCATGGCTACACCTTC. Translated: CASGRDRHGYTF.

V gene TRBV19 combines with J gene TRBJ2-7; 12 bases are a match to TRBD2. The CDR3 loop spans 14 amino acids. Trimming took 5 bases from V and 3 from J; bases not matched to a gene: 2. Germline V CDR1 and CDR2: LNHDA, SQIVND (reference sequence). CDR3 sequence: CASSQTSGSYEQYF. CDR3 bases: TGTGCCAGTAGTCAGACTAGCGGGAGCTACGAGCAGTACTTC.

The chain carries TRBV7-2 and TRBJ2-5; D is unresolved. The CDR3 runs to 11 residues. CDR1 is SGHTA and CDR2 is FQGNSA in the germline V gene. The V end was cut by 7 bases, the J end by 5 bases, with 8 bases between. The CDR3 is CASIIAETQYF. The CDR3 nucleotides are TGTGCCAGCATCATTGCGGAGACCCAGTACTTC. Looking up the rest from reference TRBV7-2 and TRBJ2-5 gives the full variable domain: GAGVSQSPSNKVTEKGKDVELRCDPISGHTALYWYRQSLGQGLEFLIYFQGNSAPDKSGLPSDRFSAERTGGSVSTLTIQRTQQEDSAVYLCASIIAETQYFGPGTRLLVL.

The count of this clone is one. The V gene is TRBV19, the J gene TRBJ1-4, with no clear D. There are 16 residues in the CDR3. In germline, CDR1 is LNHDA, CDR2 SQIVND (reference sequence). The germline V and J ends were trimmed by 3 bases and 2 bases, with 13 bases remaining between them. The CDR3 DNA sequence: TGTGCCAGTAGTATCGGGGAGGGCCGCACTAATGAAAAACTGTTTTTT. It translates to CASSIGEGRTNEKLFF.